The 30 T cell receptor beta chains in this list originate from one sample, sequenced in a study of blood T cell repertoires in COVID-19. Assay used: immunoSEQ multiplex PCR; TCRdb lists only in-frame clones, some missing. The table lists some 270,000 clones, nearly 90% of them singletons, with approximately 4.6% in the top ten. Sequencing was done on a sample of peripheral blood. Receptors originate from a middle-aged woman who had recovered from COVID-19.

The table lists this clone with a count of one. V gene TRBV18 combines with J gene TRBJ1-6, with D possibly matching TRBD1 (5 bases). The CDR3 is 14 residues long. CDR1 KGHSH and CDR2 LQKENI come from the germline V gene. V lost 4 bases and J 8 bases, leaving 12 bases between the germline ends. For the CDR3, the DNA is TGTGCCAGCTCACAGGGGAGGAGCGATTCACCCCTCCACTTT. Amino acids: CASSQGRSDSPLHF.

The chain has TRBV4-2 and TRBJ1-2; perhaps TRBD1 as D (5 bases). The CDR3 totals 15 residues. V dropped 0 bases and J dropped 8 bases, with 16 bases sitting between them. Germline CDR1 and CDR2: LGHNA and YNFKEQ. The CDR3 DNA sequence: TGTGCCAGCAGCCAAGATAGGGGTAGACGGACCGGCTACACCTTC. This encodes CASSQDRGRRTGYTF.

The chain joins TRBV19 to TRBJ2-2, with no clear D. In germline, CDR1 is LNHDA, CDR2 SQIVND (reference sequence). The germline V and J ends were trimmed by 10 bases and 6 bases, with 12 bases remaining between them. This CDR3 is 12 amino acids long. In DNA, the CDR3 is TGTGCCACCGAAAAGTGGCCCGGGGAGCTGTTTTTT. This gives the protein CATEKWPGELFF.

Only one count was recorded for this clone. This chain uses TRBV19 with TRBJ2-2; no clear D gene. The CDR3 is 15 amino acids. Germline loops: CDR1 LNHDA, CDR2 SQIVND (reference sequence). With 3 bases removed from V and 7 bases from J, the gap between germline ends came to 15 bases. For the CDR3, the DNA is TGTGCCAGTAGTATCCTAGTTTCTTTGAGCGGGGAGCTGTTTTTT. Translation: CASSILVSLSGELFF.

This chain uses TRBV2 with TRBJ2-7, with 12 bases that match TRBD2. The CDR3 is 15 residues long. Germline loops: CDR1 SNHLY, CDR2 FYNNEI. V shed 5 bases, J shed 3 bases, and the junction held 5 bases outside the gene matches. CDR3 nucleotide sequence: TGTGCCAGCAGTCTGACTAGCGGGAGAGGCTACGAGCAGTACGTC. Translation: CASSLTSGRGYEQYV.

V is TRBV11-3 and J is TRBJ2-1; 9 bases agree with TRBD1. V dropped 1 base and J dropped 9; count of bases not matched to a gene: 4. CDR3 size: 14 residues. The germline gives CDR1 SGHNT, CDR2 YENEEA. The CDR3: CASSLVQGAGEQFF. Here the CDR3 DNA reads TGTGCCAGCAGCTTAGTACAGGGGGCCGGTGAGCAGTTCTTC.

The chain joins TRBV5-1 to TRBJ2-3, with 10 nucleotides matching TRBD2. Germline assignment: CDR1 SGHRS and CDR2 YFSETQ. The CDR3 runs 14 residues. The V and J ends lost 2 bases and 6 bases, in that order; junction bases with no gene match: 3. The CDR3, as DNA: TGCGCCAGCAGCTTAGCGGGAGGGCCGGATACGCAGTATTTT. This sequence encodes CASSLAGGPDTQYF.

The rearrangement links TRBV5-4 to TRBJ1-4, with 7 bases identical to TRBD1. The CDR3 runs to 14 residues. CDR1 is SGHNT, CDR2 YYREEE, per germline (reference sequence). V was pared by 1 base and J by 3 bases, with 0 bases of the junction left unmatched. The DNA of the CDR3 is TGTGCCAGCAGCTTGACAGGGGCTAATGAAAAACTGTTTTTT. Protein product: CASSLTGANEKLFF.

This clone occurred once. The rearrangement links TRBV6-5 to TRBJ1-1; 7 nucleotides agree with TRBD1. The CDR3 has 13 residues. Germline V gene lookup returns CDR1 MNHEY and CDR2 SVGAGI. J lost 6 bases, V lost 10 bases, and 11 bases had no gene match. CDR3 sequence (DNA): TGTGCCACAAGGGCCAGGGGGGACGCTGAAGCTTTCTTT. Amino acid sequence: CATRARGDAEAFF.

The gene calls are TRBV2 and TRBJ1-1; D call uncertain. CDR3 length: 15 residues. CDR1 is SNHLY, CDR2 FYNNEI, per germline. V lost 10 bases and J lost 0, with 18 bases in between. The DNA for the CDR3 is TGTGCCACTCTCCCCCAGGAAACAATGAACACTGAAGCTTTCTTT. This encodes CATLPQETMNTEAFF.

The V and J genes are TRBV7-3 and TRBJ2-3, with D unresolved. The CDR3 extends over 12 amino acids. CDR1 is SGHTA, CDR2 FQGTGA, per germline. Trimming took 5 bases from V and 2 from J, leaving 5 bases between them. The CDR3 nucleotides read TGTGCCAGCAGCCCCAACACAGATACGCAGTATTTT. Residues: CASSPNTDTQYF. The full variable domain, with the rest looked up from reference TRBV7-3 and TRBJ2-3, is GAGVSQTPSNKVTEKGKYVELRCDPISGHTALYWYRQSLGQGPEFLIYFQGTGAADDSGLPNDRFFAVRPEGSVSTLKIQRTERGDSAVYLCASSPNTDTQYFGPGTRLTVL.

Comment on this clone: In the same sample, other DNA sequences code for this CDR3. The V gene is TRBV19, the J gene TRBJ2-1; TRBD2 matches 10 bases. J lost 0 bases, V lost 5 bases, and 1 base had no gene match. From germline, CDR1 is LNHDA and CDR2 SQIVND (reference sequence). This CDR3 spans 15 amino acids. CDR3 in DNA: TGTGCCAGTAGTCCTAGCGGGAGCTCCTACAATGAGCAGTTCTTC. Translated: CASSPSGSSYNEQFF.

The chain couples TRBV10-2 to TRBJ1-1; no clear D gene. Deletions cut 7 bases from V and 0 bases from J, with 9 bases between. Germline V gene lookup returns CDR1 WSHSY and CDR2 SAAADI. The CDR3 sequence is 13 residues long. CDR3 nucleotide sequence: TGCGCCAGCAAACTCGGAGTGAACACTGAAGCTTTCTTT. Amino acid sequence: CASKLGVNTEAFF.

V usage is TRBV18 and J usage is TRBJ1-1, with TRBD1 matching 7 bases. The CDR3 runs 13 residues. V lost 6 bases, J lost 9 bases, and 10 bases stayed unmatched. Per the germline V gene, CDR1 is KGHSH and CDR2 is LQKENI. The CDR3 sequence: CASSEDRFNQAFF. CDR3 nucleotides: TGTGCCAGCTCTGAGGACAGGTTTAATCAAGCTTTCTTT. Supplemented by reference TRBV18 and TRBJ1-1, the full variable domain reads NAGVMQNPRHLVRRRGQEARLRCSPMKGHSHVYWYRQLPEEGLKFMVYLQKENIIDESGMPKERFSAEFPKEGPSILRIQQVVRGDSAAYFCASSEDRFNQAFFGQGTRLTVV.

This chain links TRBV6-5 with TRBJ2-1; D gene ambiguous. CDR3 length: 12 amino acids. Per germline, CDR1 MNHEY and CDR2 SVGAGI. Trimming pared 5 bases from V and 3 bases from J, leaving 5 bases between. Here the CDR3 reads CASSPVYNEQFF. The CDR3 DNA is TGTGCCAGCAGTCCCGTCTACAATGAGCAGTTCTTC.

This chain links TRBV2 with TRBJ1-5, with a possible D match to TRBD1 (5 bases). Germline V gene data show CDR1 as SNHLY and CDR2 as FYNNEI. The length of the CDR3 is 13 residues. V dropped 2 bases and J dropped 4 bases, with 6 bases sitting between them. The CDR3 spells CASSERQNQPQHF. The CDR3 coding sequence is TGTGCCAGCAGTGAACGACAGAATCAGCCCCAGCATTTT.

The V call is TRBV5-3, the J call TRBJ2-7; 13 bases align to TRBD2. TRBV5-3 is an open reading frame whose function is uncertain. J lost 3 bases, V lost 4 bases, and 10 bases had no gene match. The CDR3 length is 17 residues. The CDR3 spells CARSREGLAGTNYEQYF. CDR3 nucleotides: TGTGCCAGAAGCAGAGAGGGACTAGCGGGGACCAACTACGAGCAGTACTTC.

V gene TRBV5-1 combines with J gene TRBJ1-1, with TRBD1 matching over 9 bases. V trimming: 4 bases; J trimming: 3 bases; junction bases outside the gene matches: 4. This CDR3 is 14 amino acids long. Germline CDR1 is SGHRS and CDR2 is YFSETQ. The CDR3 sequence is CASSPGQGYTEAFF. The DNA for the CDR3 is TGCGCCAGCAGCCCGGGACAGGGTTACACTGAAGCTTTCTTT.

The chain recombines TRBV24-1 with TRBJ2-2; tentative D call: TRBD1 (5 bases). Germline V gives CDR1 KGHDR, CDR2 SFDVKD. V lost 0 bases to trimming and J lost 7 bases, with 17 bases between them. CDR3 size: 17 residues. The CDR3 here is CATSDLRVGARGGELFF. In nucleotides, the CDR3 is TGTGCCACCAGTGATTTGCGGGTAGGGGCGAGAGGCGGGGAGCTGTTTTTT.

The rearrangement uses TRBV5-1 and TRBJ1-4; 7 bases agree with TRBD1. The V segment lost 4 bases and the J segment 7 bases; nucleotides outside the gene matches: 13. The CDR3 contains 16 residues. Germline V gives CDR1 SGHRS, CDR2 YFSETQ. CDR3 residues: CASSRTETGIGEKLFF. As DNA, the CDR3 is TGCGCCAGCAGCCGGACAGAGACAGGGATCGGTGAAAAACTGTTTTTT.

Here the CDR3 reads CASSLGNELVDTQYF. The CDR3 nucleotides read TGTGCCAGCAGCTTGGGAAACGAACTAGTGGATACGCAGTATTTT. The chain couples TRBV13 to TRBJ2-3; perhaps TRBD2 as D (5 bases). The CDR3 is 15 residues long. Germline V gene sequence: CDR1 PRHDT, CDR2 FYEKMQ (reference sequence). Trimming cost V 3 bases and J 6 bases, with 16 bases left between them.

The V call is TRBV7-9, the J call TRBJ1-4, with D uncertain. The germline CDR1 and CDR2 sequences are SEHNR and FQNEAQ (reference sequence). The CDR3 sequence is 16 residues long. Trimming removed 4 bases at V and 6 bases at J, with 18 bases between. The CDR3 coding sequence is TGTGCCAGCAGCTCAGGAGGCTCCTTCTCTTATGAAAAACTGTTTTTT. Translated, it gives CASSSGGSFSYEKLFF. The whole variable domain, filled in from reference TRBV7-9 and TRBJ1-4, reads DTGVSQNPRHKITKRGQNVTFRCDPISEHNRLYWYRQTLGQGPEFLTYFQNEAQLEKSRLLSDRFSAERPKGSFSTLEIQRTEQGDSAMYLCASSSGGSFSYEKLFFGSGTQLSVL.

The V gene is TRBV2, the J gene TRBJ2-6, with D perhaps matching TRBD1 (5 bases). Trimming stripped 6 bases from V and 8 bases from J, with 14 bases between. The CDR3 extends over 14 amino acids. Germline V CDR1 and CDR2: SNHLY, FYNNEI. The DNA for the CDR3 is TGTGCCAGCAGCCGGACGACAGTCCCCAACGTCCTGACTTTC. Translated, it gives CASSRTTVPNVLTF.

The chain has TRBV6-2 or TRBV6-3 and TRBJ1-2, with D uncertain. The CDR3 contains 13 residues. Germline CDR1 is MNHEY and CDR2 is SVGEGT. Trimming stripped 4 bases from V and 2 bases from J, with 8 bases between. In DNA form, the CDR3 reads TGTGCCAGCAGTTCAGGAAACAACTATGGCTACACCTTC. Protein sequence: CASSSGNNYGYTF.

This chain joins TRBV7-3 and TRBJ2-5; the match to TRBD2 covers 9 bases. This CDR3 has 16 residues. V was clipped by 4 bases and J by 1 base; unmatched bases: 7. The V gene's germline CDR1 is SGHTA and CDR2 FQGTGA. CDR3 residues: CASSSPEAGGQETQYF. The CDR3 coding sequence is TGTGCCAGCAGCTCCCCGGAAGCGGGGGGCCAAGAGACCCAGTACTTC. Full variable domain (missing parts from reference TRBV7-3 and TRBJ2-5): GAGVSQTPSNKVTEKGKYVELRCDPISGHTALYWYRQSLGQGPEFLIYFQGTGAADDSGLPNDRFFAVRPEGSVSTLKIQRTERGDSAVYLCASSSPEAGGQETQYFGPGTRLLVL.

This rearrangement joins TRBV27 to TRBJ2-7, with 12 bases matching TRBD1. This CDR3 has 17 residues. V was clipped by 2 bases and J by 0 bases; unmatched bases: 5. CDR1 is MNHEY and CDR2 is SMNVEV in the germline V gene (reference sequence). Here the CDR3 reads CASSLKGQGAFSYEQYV. The CDR3 DNA reads TGTGCCAGCAGTTTAAAGGGACAGGGGGCCTTCTCCTACGAGCAGTACGTC.

The chain links TRBV19 to TRBJ2-1, with D unclear. CDR3 size: 14 residues. CDR1 and CDR2 (germline): LNHDA, SQIVND (reference sequence). The V and J ends lost 3 bases and 6 bases respectively, with 12 bases between them. The DNA for the CDR3 is TGTGCCAGTAGTATTAGTCTGTCTTTCAATGAGCAGTTCTTC. It specifies CASSISLSFNEQFF.

The genes are TRBV9 and TRBJ2-1; 11 bases are shared with TRBD2. The germline gives CDR1 SGDLS, CDR2 YYNGEE. This CDR3 contains 19 residues. After removal of 3 bases from V and 0 bases from J, the junction contained 11 bases not matched to a gene. CDR3 protein: CASSGYGTSGPNSYNEQFF. The CDR3 coding sequence is TGTGCCAGCAGCGGGTACGGGACTAGCGGACCGAACTCCTACAATGAGCAGTTCTTC. Full variable domain (missing parts from reference TRBV9 and TRBJ2-1): DSGVTQTPKHLITATGQRVTLRCSPRSGDLSVYWYQQSLDQGLQFLIQYYNGEERAKGNILERFSAQQFPDLHSELNLSSLELGDSALYFCASSGYGTSGPNSYNEQFFGPGTRLTVL.

This clone showed up just once. CDR3 DNA: TGTGCCAGCAGCTCAGGACAAGACCAAGAGACCCAGTACTTC. It encodes CASSSGQDQETQYF. The J gene is TRBJ2-5, the V gene TRBV9; D is possibly TRBD1 (5 bases). Germline assignment: CDR1 SGDLS and CDR2 YYNGEE. V lost 4 bases, J lost 0 bases, and 10 bases lay in between. This CDR3 comprises 14 residues.

The chain uses TRBV5-6 and TRBJ2-4, with D hard to call. Germline V gives CDR1 SGHDT, CDR2 YYEEEE. The CDR3 loop spans 14 amino acids. Trimming took 2 bases from V and 5 from J, leaving 11 bases between them. As DNA, the CDR3 is TGTGCCAGCAGCTTTTCATTAGCTCAAAACATTCAGTACTTC. The encoded protein is CASSFSLAQNIQYF.